Below, one T cell receptor beta chain is given with its context. The specificity of this receptor is unknown. No much larger clonotype is one base removed from it; base qualities were not supplied. The record originates from a study of fetal regulatory T cell absence and autoimmunity listed by TCRdb under 2017. About the investigation overall: Autoimmunity of the exocrine pancreas was seen in the IPEX patients even though clinical diabetes was absent.

From the cysteine through the phenylalanine, the CDR3 covers 15 amino acids. The sequence is cut down to CDR3 DNA, 45 bases in frame from base 1. Reading the germline V gene (reference sequence) gives CDR1 MNHNY and CDR2 SVGAGI. Trimmed from V: 1 base; trimmed from J: 4 bases; junction bases lacking a gene match: 4. The DNeasy Blood and Tissue Kit was used to extract roughly 2-3.1 ug of genomic DNA from umbilical cord blood or frozen pancreas. The research as a whole found: TRB gene family usage was broadly similar between cord blood and pancreas, resembling published neonatal and adult repertoires. The TCR compartment showed significant oligoclonal enrichment in pancreas versus cord blood, with some top clones over 85-fold enriched. The oligoclonal enrichment was taken as support for antigen-driven autoimmunity in the pancreas before birth in IPEX syndrome.

Amplification and barcoding of TCRbeta CDR3 regions were carried out by two-step multiplex PCR on the immunoSEQ human TCRbeta survey platform. Illumina instruments were used to sequence the libraries, and IgH from the same samples was sequenced in parallel. In the paper's pipeline: Raw reads were filtered against IMGT V, D, J definitions and were binned using a nearest-neighbor algorithm so that PCR and sequencing errors were removed. A clone was defined by an identical nucleotide sequence, and differential abundance between tissues was tested with a Fisher exact test for each clone at a pFDR threshold of p<0.01. Clones with frequencies too low for statistical inference were excluded by a minimum inclusion filter of 10 in either sample. Pairwise clonal comparisons used the immunoSEQ Analyzer, and gene family usage was assessed with IMGT tools. TCRdb limited this immuneACCESS table to in-frame rearrangements with V and J called. A share of clones is missing; checked studies link under half to unresolved V genes, and the rest is unexplained. Clonal size and the V and J genes are those of that table, whereas D and trimming came from the DNA. This sample holds just over 45,000 clones; approximately 80% were observed only once. Clones ranked in the top ten supply less than 0.5% of the sample.

The TCR was taken from a newborn boy with IPEX syndrome. Recombination linked TRBV6-6 to TRBJ1-2; TRBD1 fits 9 bases in the junction. The sequenced sample was cord blood. CDR3 sequence: CASSYLGQGGYGYTF. Here is the DNA: TGTGCCAGCAGTTACTTGGGACAGGGAGGCTATGGCTACACCTTC.